The next 29 T cell receptor beta chains were all read from a single sample in a study of blood T cell repertoires in COVID-19. Sequencing was performed with immunoSEQ multiplex PCR; in TCRdb, only in-frame clones are kept and a portion is missing. Of some 110,000 clones in the sample, 81% were seen once. The sequenced material came from peripheral blood. These receptor sequences come from a man older than 75 with acute or convalescent COVID-19.

The chain uses TRBV11-1 and TRBJ1-1; tentatively, D is TRBD1 (6 bases). CDR3 length: 13 residues. Trimming took off 5 bases at V and 1 base at J, with 8 bases between the two ends. From germline, CDR1 is SGHAT and CDR2 FQDESV (reference sequence). The CDR3 nucleotides read TGTGCCAGCAGCAAGACAGGGAACACTGAAGCTTTCTTT. The encoded protein is CASSKTGNTEAFF. The whole variable domain, filled in from reference TRBV11-1 and TRBJ1-1, reads EAEVAQSPRYKITEKSQAVAFWCDPISGHATLYWYRQILGQGPELLVQFQDESVVDDSQLPKDRFSAERLKGVDSTLKIQPAELGDSAMYLCASSKTGNTEAFFGQGTRLTVV.

This CDR3 reads CASSSMDSSYEQYF. The CDR3 DNA follows: TGTGCCAGCAGCTCAATGGACAGCTCCTACGAGCAGTACTTC. The V call is TRBV11-2, the J call TRBJ2-7; tentative D call: TRBD1 (6 bases). V lost 4 bases, J lost 0 bases, and 10 bases lay in between. Germline CDR1 reads SGHAT; CDR2 reads FQNNGV. The CDR3 runs 14 residues.

The J gene is TRBJ1-4, the V gene TRBV30; a weak D match, TRBD1 (6 bases). Germline V gene sequence: CDR1 GTSNPN, CDR2 SVGIG (reference sequence). The CDR3 sequence is 13 residues long. Trimming cost V 1 base and J 5 bases, with 8 bases left between them. CDR3 nucleotides: TGTGCCTGGAGTGGGACAGTGAATGAAAAACTGTTTTTT. This translates into CAWSGTVNEKLFF. Complete variable domain (other parts from reference TRBV30 and TRBJ1-4): SQTIHQWPATLVQPVGSPLSLECTVEGTSNPNLYWYRQAAGRGLQLLFYSVGIGQISSEVPQNLSASRPQDRQFILSSKKLLLSDSGFYLCAWSGTVNEKLFFGSGTQLSVL.

This clone is medium-sized. The genes are TRBV27 and TRBJ2-1; 9 nucleotides agree with TRBD1. The trim removed 4 bases at V and 4 bases at J, leaving 8 bases unmatched. The V gene's germline CDR1 is MNHEY and CDR2 SMNVEV (reference sequence). This CDR3 comprises 16 residues. DNA for the CDR3: TGTGCCAGCAGTTCCCCGGGACAGGGAGAGTACAATGAGCAGTTCTTC. Amino acids: CASSSPGQGEYNEQFF.

This clone was seen a handful of times. The chain recombines TRBV5-1 with TRBJ2-7; possibly TRBD1 for D (6 bases). In germline, CDR1 is SGHRS, CDR2 YFSETQ. Trimming pared 1 base from V and 4 bases from J, leaving 9 bases between. CDR3 length equals 13 residues. The CDR3 loop is CASSLSGEYEQYF. For the CDR3, the DNA is TGCGCCAGCAGCTTGTCAGGGGAGTACGAGCAGTACTTC.

The chain couples TRBV19 to TRBJ1-1, with D perhaps TRBD1 (5 bases). The V gene's germline CDR1 is LNHDA and CDR2 SQIVND (reference sequence). This CDR3 has 15 amino acids. Trimming stripped 1 base from V and 5 bases from J, with 14 bases between. CDR3 sequence reads: CASSIGAGSWTEAFF. The CDR3 region has the DNA TGTGCCAGTAGTATAGGGGCAGGGTCATGGACTGAAGCTTTCTTT. Full variable domain (missing parts from reference TRBV19 and TRBJ1-1): DGGITQSPKYLFRKEGQNVTLSCEQNLNHDAMYWYRQDPGQGLRLIYYSQIVNDFQKGDIAEGYSVSREKKESFPLTVTSAQKNPTAFYLCASSIGAGSWTEAFFGQGTRLTVV.

V is TRBV29-1 and J is TRBJ2-2, with D unclear. Trimming stripped 3 bases from V and 1 base from J, with 3 bases between. Per the germline V gene, CDR1 is SQVTM and CDR2 is ANQGSEA. The CDR3 is 12 amino acids. The CDR3 bases are TGCAGCGTTGACAGGAACACCGGGGAGCTGTTTTTT. It specifies CSVDRNTGELFF.

A single count supports this clone. The V gene is TRBV30, the J gene TRBJ1-5; maybe TRBD1 (6 bases). The CDR3 is made up of 15 amino acids. Trimming left V 2 bases short and J 0 bases short, with 11 bases between. Germline V gene lookup returns CDR1 GTSNPN and CDR2 SVGIG (reference sequence). The CDR3 sequence: CAWSSDSHSNQPQHF. The CDR3 DNA follows: TGTGCCTGGAGTTCGGACAGCCATAGCAATCAGCCCCAGCATTTT.

V gene TRBV6-5 combines with J gene TRBJ2-3; 10 nucleotides line up with TRBD2. The CDR3 sequence is 15 residues long. J lost 4 bases, V lost 2 bases, and 3 bases had no gene match. Germline V gene lookup returns CDR1 MNHEY and CDR2 SVGAGI. The CDR3 DNA reads TGTGCCAGCAGTTACGCTAGCGGGAGACCAGATACGCAGTATTTT. Residues: CASSYASGRPDTQYF.

This chain joins TRBV6-6 and TRBJ2-7, with D perhaps matching TRBD1 (6 bases). V was clipped by 4 bases and J by 2 bases, with 12 bases between them. The CDR3 is made up of 14 amino acids. The germline CDR1 and CDR2 sequences are MNHNY and SVGAGI (reference sequence). The CDR3 region is CASSLDRGTYEQYF. The CDR3 bases are TGTGCCAGCAGTTTGGACAGAGGCACCTACGAGCAGTACTTC.

This chain links TRBV6-5 with TRBJ2-2; TRBD1 matches 10 bases. The CDR3 totals 13 residues. The V gene end was trimmed by 10 bases and the J gene end by 5 bases; junction bases not matched to a gene: 4. Germline V gene sequence: CDR1 MNHEY, CDR2 SVGAGI. CDR3 bases: TGTGCCAACGGACAGGGGGTAACCGGGGAGCTGTTTTTT. It yields the protein CANGQGVTGELFF.

V usage is TRBV6-2 or TRBV6-3 and J usage is TRBJ1-1; D ambiguous. The CDR3 spans 14 residues. V was trimmed by 6 bases and J by 0 bases, leaving 11 bases between them. CDR1 and CDR2 (germline): MNHEY, SVGEGT. This CDR3 reads CASSPPGLNTEAFF. CDR3 nucleotide sequence: TGTGCCAGCAGCCCCCCGGGTCTGAACACTGAAGCTTTCTTT.

The chain recombines TRBV7-8 with TRBJ2-7; D unresolved. This CDR3 region has 14 residues. The germline gives CDR1 SGHVS, CDR2 FQNEAQ. The V and J ends lost 5 bases and 9 bases respectively, with 20 bases between them. This chain's CDR3 is CASSPTGRPVGQYF. CDR3 in DNA: TGTGCCAGCAGCCCCACTGGCAGGCCGGTTGGGCAGTACTTC.

Of note for this clone: Other nucleotide sequences in the sample specify the same CDR3. This chain links TRBV5-1 with TRBJ1-6, with D perhaps TRBD1 (6 bases). The CDR3 covers 14 residues. V was clipped by 0 bases and J by 9 bases, with 10 bases between them. CDR1 and CDR2 from the germline V gene are SGHRS and YFSETQ. CDR3 nucleotides: TGCGCCAGCAGCTTGGCGACAGGTTCTTCACCCCTCCACTTT. Amino acid sequence: CASSLATGSSPLHF.

This sequence joins TRBV2 and TRBJ2-6; 8 bases align to TRBD1. The CDR3 consists of 18 residues. V dropped 5 bases and J dropped 0; count of bases not matched to a gene: 9. Germline CDR1 SNHLY, CDR2 FYNNEI. The CDR3 spells CASSFQGAINSGANVLTF. The CDR3 DNA reads as TGTGCCAGCAGTTTTCAGGGGGCGATTAACTCTGGGGCCAACGTCCTGACTTTC.

As regards this clone: Germline is not matched at one junction end, which may reflect a read error. J is TRBJ2-3 and V is TRBV7-7; D possibly corresponds to TRBD1 (5 bases). Looked up from germline, CDR1 is SSHAT and CDR2 is FNYEAQ (reference sequence). The CDR3 consists of 13 residues. The CDR3 bases are TGTGCTAGCAGCCTTGACAGCTATGATACGCAGTATTTT. It specifies CASSLDSYDTQYF.

V is TRBV25-1 and J is TRBJ1-6, with 8 nucleotides matching TRBD1. The CDR3 is made up of 16 amino acids. V gave up 0 bases and J gave up 7 bases; unmatched junction bases: 5. Germline CDR1 is MGHDK and CDR2 is SYGVNS. CDR3 sequence (DNA): TGTGCCAGCAGTGAATATGGGGACAGGTCCAATTCACCCCTCCACTTT. It encodes CASSEYGDRSNSPLHF.

The chain recombines TRBV28 with TRBJ1-2, with 7 bases matching TRBD1. V was clipped by 6 bases and J by 3 bases; unmatched bases: 4. The germline CDR1 and CDR2 sequences are MDHEN and SYDVKM. This CDR3 spans 13 amino acids. The CDR3: CASSGDSDYGYTF. CDR3 nucleotides: TGTGCCAGCAGCGGGGACAGCGACTATGGCTACACCTTC.

The chain carries TRBV5-1 and TRBJ2-2; perhaps TRBD1 as D (6 bases). The CDR3 is made up of 13 amino acids. V was cut by 1 base and J by 7 bases, with 8 bases left in between. Germline V gene sequence: CDR1 SGHRS, CDR2 YFSETQ. The CDR3: CASSLPDSGELFF. The CDR3 coding sequence is TGCGCCAGCAGCTTGCCGGACAGCGGGGAGCTGTTTTTT. The entire variable domain, with the rest obtained from reference TRBV5-1 and TRBJ2-2, is as follows: KAGVTQTPRYLIKTRGQQVTLSCSPISGHRSVSWYQQTPGQGLQFLFEYFSETQRNKGNFPGRFSGRQFSNSRSEMNVSTLELGDSALYLCASSLPDSGELFFGEGSRLTVL.

This chain uses TRBV15 with TRBJ2-7, with TRBD1 matching 8 bases. Germline trimming cut 0 bases from V and 3 bases from J; bases unmatched to any gene: 4. Germline assignment: CDR1 LNHNV and CDR2 YYDKDF (reference sequence). This CDR3 contains 15 residues. In nucleotides, the CDR3 is TGTGCCACCAGCAGAGAGGGACAGGCAATCTACGAGCAGTACTTC. It specifies CATSREGQAIYEQYF.

The chain combines TRBV5-1 with TRBJ2-3; TRBD1 is a possible D gene (6 bases). The V gene lost 3 bases and the J gene lost 0 bases, with 8 bases spanning the gap. Germline loops: CDR1 SGHRS, CDR2 YFSETQ. This CDR3 region has 14 residues. The CDR3: CASSSGQSTDTQYF. CDR3 DNA sequence: TGCGCCAGCAGCTCCGGACAGAGCACAGATACGCAGTATTTT.

The table lists this clone with many counts. The chain recombines TRBV9 with TRBJ1-4, with a tentative D call TRBD1 (5 bases). The CDR3 has 15 amino acids. The germline CDR1 and CDR2 sequences are SGDLS and YYNGEE. V was cut by 0 bases and J by 8 bases, with 14 bases left in between. CDR3 sequence (DNA): TGTGCCAGCAGCGTAGAGGGTAGGGGAGGGGAAAAACTGTTTTTT. Translating it yields CASSVEGRGGEKLFF.

This clone came up many times. CDR3 in amino acids: CASNSDYQPQHF. The CDR3 DNA reads as TGTGCCAGCAACTCTGACTATCAGCCCCAGCATTTT. The chain recombines TRBV2 with TRBJ1-5; D call uncertain. There are 12 residues in the CDR3. Trimming took 7 bases from V and 5 from J, leaving 9 bases between them. Germline V CDR1 and CDR2: SNHLY, FYNNEI.

The CDR3 is CASSLASSGRNPYEQYF. CDR3 nucleotides: TGTGCCAGCAGTTTGGCGTCTAGCGGGAGGAATCCCTACGAGCAGTACTTC. The chain is built from TRBV27 and TRBJ2-7; 11 positions match TRBD2. Germline V gene sequence: CDR1 MNHEY, CDR2 SMNVEV (reference sequence). Unmatched junction bases numbered 9, after V lost 3 bases and J lost 2 bases. This CDR3 has 17 residues.

The V and J genes are TRBV6-6 and TRBJ2-4; D call uncertain. Germline-derived CDR1 and CDR2 are MNHNY and SVGAGI (reference sequence). Trimming stripped 5 bases from V and 6 bases from J, with 17 bases between. The CDR3 has 15 amino acids. The CDR3 nucleotides are TGTGCCAGCAGTCGACTGGTGGGCGTGGGAAACATTCAGTACTTC. Protein sequence: CASSRLVGVGNIQYF.

V and J are TRBV6-6 and TRBJ2-7, with D perhaps matching TRBD1 (5 bases). Looked up from germline, CDR1 is MNHNY and CDR2 is SVGAGI (reference sequence). V was shortened by 8 bases and J by 1 base, with 12 bases between the two germline ends. This CDR3 has 13 amino acids. DNA for the CDR3: TGTGCCAGCTCTCGGACATCGTCCTACGAGCAGTACTTC. Translating it yields CASSRTSSYEQYF.

This chain links TRBV28 with TRBJ2-3; maybe TRBD2 (6 bases). This CDR3 comprises 14 residues. Germline V gene sequence: CDR1 MDHEN, CDR2 SYDVKM. V was trimmed by 7 bases and J by 2 bases, leaving 13 bases between them. CDR3 in DNA: TGTGCCAGCAAATACGGGAGCGCCACAGATACGCAGTATTTT. This sequence encodes CASKYGSATDTQYF.

The rearrangement joins TRBV12-5 to TRBJ2-4; D gene uncertain. V was cut by 5 bases and J by 0 bases, with 11 bases left in between. CDR3 length: 15 amino acids. Germline assignment: CDR1 LGHNT and CDR2 FRNRAP. The CDR3 DNA reads TGTGCTAGTGGTCCTCCAAATAGAGCCAAAAACATTCAGTACTTC. This encodes CASGPPNRAKNIQYF.

This clone was counted between two and nine times. Other nucleotide sequences in the sample specify the same CDR3. The rearrangement uses TRBV18 and TRBJ1-4; D might be TRBD1 (5 bases). The V end lost 2 bases, the J end lost 8 bases, and 9 bases lay between the germline ends. The CDR3 spans 13 residues. CDR1 is KGHSH and CDR2 is LQKENI in the germline V gene. CDR3 residues: CASSPGRGEKLFF. CDR3 DNA: TGTGCCAGCTCACCAGGGAGGGGAGAAAAACTGTTTTTT. The full variable domain, rest sourced from reference TRBV18 and TRBJ1-4, is NAGVMQNPRHLVRRRGQEARLRCSPMKGHSHVYWYRQLPEEGLKFMVYLQKENIIDESGMPKERFSAEFPKEGPSILRIQQVVRGDSAAYFCASSPGRGEKLFFGSGTQLSVL.